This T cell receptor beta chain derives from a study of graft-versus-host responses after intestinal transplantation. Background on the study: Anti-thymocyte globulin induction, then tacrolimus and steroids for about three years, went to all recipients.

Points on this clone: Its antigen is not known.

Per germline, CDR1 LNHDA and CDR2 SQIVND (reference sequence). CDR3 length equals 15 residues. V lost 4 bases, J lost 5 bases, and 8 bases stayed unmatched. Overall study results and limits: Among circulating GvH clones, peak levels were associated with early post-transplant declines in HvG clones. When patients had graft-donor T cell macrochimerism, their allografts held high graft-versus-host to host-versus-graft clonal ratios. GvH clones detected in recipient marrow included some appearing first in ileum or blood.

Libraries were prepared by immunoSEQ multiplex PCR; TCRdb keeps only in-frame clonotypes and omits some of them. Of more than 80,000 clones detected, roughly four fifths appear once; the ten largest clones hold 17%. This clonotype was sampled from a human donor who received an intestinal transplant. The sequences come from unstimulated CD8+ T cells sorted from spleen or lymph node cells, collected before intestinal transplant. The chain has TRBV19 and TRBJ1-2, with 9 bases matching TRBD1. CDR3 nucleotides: TGTGCCAGTAGTACCCTACAGGGGGCGTTTTATGGCTACACCTTC. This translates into CASSTLQGAFYGYTF.